This T cell receptor beta chain was recovered during a study of post-analysis software for immune sequencing data. Study context: The cohort encompassed relapsing-remitting, secondary progressive and progressive-relapsing multiple sclerosis disease courses.

The study's findings and limits: Strong same-batch co-clustering of samples appeared with F measure clustering. TRBV5-6, TRBV5-1 and TRBV20-1 were among 4 or 5 TRBV segments more frequent in patients than controls.

This clonotype was detected many times. Its cognate antigen is unknown. Researchers reported that TCR beta cDNA libraries carried unique molecular identifiers. Each batch of roughly 1 to 11 million T cells produced 500,000 to 550,000 cDNA molecules. TCRdb recomputed calls from the PCR reads with MiXCR, one row per CDR3 protein. The sample consists of hundreds of thousands of distinct CDR3 sequences, roughly 29% of them appearing once. Germline V gene data show CDR1 as MDHEN and CDR2 as SYDVKM. The CDR3 has 14 residues. With 2 bases clipped from V and 3 bases from J, the junction kept 1 base outside the gene matches.

The sequence was obtained from a girl aged 10 to 17 with multiple sclerosis. The sequenced material came from blood. J is TRBJ2-5 and V is TRBV28; the match to TRBD2 covers 9 bases. The CDR3 sequence: CASSLASGEETQYF. Here the CDR3 DNA reads TGTGCCAGCAGTTTAGCTAGCGGGGAAGAGACCCAGTACTTC.